This T cell receptor (beta chain) originates from a study of T cell repertoires in cytomegalovirus infection. The wider study: CMV infection plus the matching HLA type was flagged by public TCR beta signatures.

In TCRdb, the reads were re-called with MiXCR into one record per CDR3 protein. The sample includes hundreds of thousands of distinct CDR3 sequences, 25% to 35% seen only once; the top ten take 17%. This clonotype was found a few times. The target antigen is unknown. Germline lookup yields CDR1 SEHNR and CDR2 FQNEAQ (reference sequence). The CDR3 is 17 residues long. Trimming cost V 4 bases and J 0 bases; bases outside gene matches: 11. The receptor comes from a human donor in good health (CMV status not recorded). Some clones in this sample may be carry-over from other donors' samples. This rearrangement joins TRBV7-9 to TRBJ1-1; 7 nucleotides match TRBD1. This specimen was cultured PBMCs, taken from culture after CMV antigen stimulation. The DNA of the CDR3 is TGTGCCAGCAGCTATCCCACGGGACAGACTCTGAACACTGAAGCTTTCTTT. This encodes CASSYPTGQTLNTEAFF.